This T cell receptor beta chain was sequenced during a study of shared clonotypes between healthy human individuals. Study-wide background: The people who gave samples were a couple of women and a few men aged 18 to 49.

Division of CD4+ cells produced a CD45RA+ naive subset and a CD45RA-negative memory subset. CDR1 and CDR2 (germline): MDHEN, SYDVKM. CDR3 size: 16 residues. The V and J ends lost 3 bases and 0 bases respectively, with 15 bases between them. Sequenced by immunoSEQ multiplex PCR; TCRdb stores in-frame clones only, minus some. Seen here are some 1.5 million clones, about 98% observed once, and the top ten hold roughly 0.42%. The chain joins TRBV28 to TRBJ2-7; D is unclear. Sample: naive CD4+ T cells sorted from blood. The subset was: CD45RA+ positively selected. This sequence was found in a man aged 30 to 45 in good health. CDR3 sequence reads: CASSFPPSGPSYEQYF. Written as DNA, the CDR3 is TGTGCCAGCAGTTTCCCCCCCTCCGGGCCCTCCTACGAGCAGTACTTC.